One sample yielded the 22 T cell receptor beta chains listed below, sequenced in a study of long-term antiretroviral therapy in people with HIV. It was version v3.0 of the immunoSEQ assay that was run at survey level. The data were produced by immunoSEQ multiplex PCR, yet TCRdb's version contains in-frame clones alone and is incomplete. The sample contains roughly 30,000 clones, roughly 89% of which appear only once. The material sequenced was unsorted PBMCs, taken 1.8 years after starting antiretroviral therapy. The source of these receptors is a young woman with HIV.

J is TRBJ2-3 and V is TRBV5-1, with 10 nucleotides matching TRBD2. Germline CDR1 is SGHRS and CDR2 is YFSETQ. J was trimmed by 5 bases and V by 0 bases; bases with no gene match: 12. The CDR3 consists of 18 residues. CDR3 amino acids: CASSLAPAGGPSRDTQYF. The DNA for the CDR3 is TGCGCCAGCAGCTTGGCCCCAGCGGGAGGGCCTAGTAGAGATACGCAGTATTTT.

This chain connects TRBV11-3 to TRBJ1-3; D is undetermined. This CDR3 spans 12 amino acids. The V gene's germline CDR1 is SGHNT and CDR2 YENEEA. Trimming shortened V by 11 bases and J by 4 bases, and 12 bases separated the two germline ends. The CDR3: CASQSAGNTIYF. As DNA, the CDR3 is TGTGCCTCACAATCGGCGGGAAACACCATATATTTT. Based on the CDR3 plus reference TRBV11-3 and TRBJ1-3, the full variable domain is EAGVVQSPRYKIIEKKQPVAFWCNPISGHNTLYWYLQNLGQGPELLIRYENEEAVDDSQLPKDRFSAERLKGVDSTLKIQPAELGDSAVYLCASQSAGNTIYFGEGSWLTVV.

The gene calls are TRBV4-3 and TRBJ2-2; D call uncertain. Trimming cost V 5 bases and J 6 bases, with 4 bases left between them. The CDR3 has 11 amino acids. CDR1 is LGHNA, CDR2 YSLEER, per germline. The CDR3 sequence: CASSLAGELFF. Written as DNA, the CDR3 is TGCGCCAGCAGCTTGGCCGGGGAGCTGTTTTTT.

The chain is built from TRBV10-3 and TRBJ2-7; D is perhaps TRBD2 (5 bases). V gave up 6 bases and J gave up 1 base, with 19 bases separating them. Germline CDR1 reads ENHRY; CDR2 reads SYGVKD. The length of the CDR3 is 16 residues. In DNA form, the CDR3 reads TGTGCCATCAGCCCCACTAGTAGCTACGGGTCCTACGAGCAGTACTTC. It specifies CAISPTSSYGSYEQYF.

The chain joins TRBV4-2 to TRBJ2-7, with D perhaps matching TRBD2 (5 bases). CDR1 LGHNA and CDR2 YNFKEQ come from the germline V gene. CDR3 size: 16 residues. V lost 4 bases, J lost 5 bases, and 21 bases lay in between. The CDR3 region is CASSPLGFSNKDEQYF. The CDR3 region has the DNA TGTGCCAGCAGCCCACTAGGGTTCTCAAATAAGGACGAGCAGTACTTC.

DNA of the CDR3: TGTGCCAGCAGCGTAGCATATCGGTTGAACACCGGGGAGCTGTTTTTT. Residues: CASSVAYRLNTGELFF. The chain carries TRBV9 and TRBJ2-2; D gene ambiguous. Germline values: CDR1 SGDLS, CDR2 YYNGEE. The CDR3 is 16 amino acids. Between the trimmed V and J ends, which lost 0 bases and 1 base, there was a span of 10 bases.

Concerning this clone itself: One end of the junction does not line up with germline, which may come from a read error. The chain employs TRBV7-9 and TRBJ1-1, with D unclear. The CDR3 totals 13 residues. Germline assignment: CDR1 SEHNR and CDR2 FQNEAQ (reference sequence). This chain's CDR3 is CASSPFRNTEAFF. As DNA, the CDR3 is TGCGCCAGCAGCCCCTTTCGGAACACTGAAGCTTTCTTT.

This clone was detected once. The genes are TRBV11-3 and TRBJ2-3, with 10 bases lining up with TRBD1. V gave up 5 bases and J gave up 1 base; unmatched junction bases: 3. The length of the CDR3 is 15 residues. Germline lookup yields CDR1 SGHNT and CDR2 YENEEA. The CDR3 sequence is CASSPGTGGTDTQYF. The CDR3 bases are TGTGCCAGCAGCCCCGGGACAGGGGGCACAGATACGCAGTATTTT.

The J gene is TRBJ2-7, the V gene TRBV4-1; 9 bases are shared with TRBD2. This CDR3 contains 14 residues. Trimming cost V 3 bases and J 5 bases; bases outside gene matches: 5. In germline, CDR1 is MGHRA, CDR2 YSYEKL. This CDR3 is CASSQFLAGNEQYF. CDR3 DNA: TGCGCCAGCAGCCAGTTTCTAGCGGGAAACGAGCAGTACTTC.

This chain uses TRBV7-6 with TRBJ2-5; 11 bases align to TRBD2. J lost 7 bases, V lost 5 bases, and 15 bases had no gene match. The germline CDR1 and CDR2 sequences are SGHVS and FNYEAQ. The CDR3 extends over 17 amino acids. The CDR3 sequence is CASSPSTGTSGPGTQYF. The CDR3, as DNA: TGTGCCAGCAGCCCGTCAACCGGGACTAGCGGCCCCGGGACCCAGTACTTC.

There are a few counts of this clone. This chain connects TRBV4-1 to TRBJ2-7, with D perhaps matching TRBD1 or TRBD2 (5 bases each). The germline gives CDR1 MGHRA, CDR2 YSYEKL. With 0 bases removed from V and 2 bases from J, the gap between germline ends came to 14 bases. The CDR3 contains 16 residues. CDR3 residues: CASSQDAEGLPYEQYF. Written as DNA, the CDR3 is TGCGCCAGCAGCCAAGACGCCGAGGGGCTCCCCTACGAGCAGTACTTC.

V usage is TRBV9 and J usage is TRBJ2-7; D is perhaps TRBD1 (6 bases). Germline values: CDR1 SGDLS, CDR2 YYNGEE. The V end lost 0 bases, the J end lost 4 bases, and 14 bases lay between the germline ends. The CDR3 is made up of 15 amino acids. CDR3 amino acids: CASSVDQGIGYEQYF. As DNA, the CDR3 is TGTGCCAGCAGCGTAGATCAGGGGATCGGGTACGAGCAGTACTTC.

The chain employs TRBV5-1 and TRBJ2-7, with D possibly matching TRBD2 (7 bases). The CDR3 extends over 16 amino acids. Germline V lookup: CDR1 SGHRS, CDR2 YFSETQ. The V gene lost 0 bases and the J gene lost 5 bases, with 18 bases spanning the gap. DNA for the CDR3: TGCGCCAGCAGCTTGGGATATCGGACAGCGGGGCACGAGCAGTACTTC. Amino acids: CASSLGYRTAGHEQYF.

This clone has just a few counts. The rearrangement links TRBV2 to TRBJ1-2; the D is unclear. V was clipped by 3 bases and J by 2 bases, with 7 bases between them. The CDR3 loop spans 13 amino acids. The germline V gene has CDR1 SNHLY and CDR2 FYNNEI. The CDR3 region has the DNA TGTGCCAGCAGTGAGGCACCAAACTATGGCTACACCTTC. It translates to CASSEAPNYGYTF.

The chain recombines TRBV6-6 with TRBJ2-7, with D perhaps TRBD2 (6 bases). Trimming pared 6 bases from V and 4 bases from J, leaving 13 bases between. Germline CDR1 is MNHNY and CDR2 is SVGAGI (reference sequence). This CDR3 region has 13 residues. The CDR3 DNA is TGTGCCAGCAGCTTTAGCGGAGATTACGAGCAGTACTTC. It specifies CASSFSGDYEQYF.

This clone was observed a single time. The chain recombines TRBV2 with TRBJ2-1, with TRBD2 identical over 14 bases. Germline V gene sequence: CDR1 SNHLY, CDR2 FYNNEI. The CDR3 totals 19 residues. The V gene end was trimmed by 6 bases and the J gene end by 8 bases; junction bases not matched to a gene: 18. CDR3: CASRLTREGTSGSLHEQFF. Here the CDR3 DNA reads TGTGCCAGCAGGCTAACTCGGGAAGGGACTAGCGGGAGTTTGCATGAGCAGTTCTTC.

J is TRBJ1-4 and V is TRBV4-3; D is ambiguous. V was clipped by 0 bases and J by 4 bases, with 24 bases between them. CDR3 length: 20 residues. Looked up from germline, CDR1 is LGHNA and CDR2 is YSLEER. Here the CDR3 DNA reads TGCGCCAGCAGCCAAGATGAGTTCTCTCCTGCCCTCTCCGATAATGAAAAACTGTTTTTT. As protein: CASSQDEFSPALSDNEKLFF.

The chain couples TRBV10-1 to TRBJ2-5; 10 positions match TRBD2. The V gene's germline CDR1 is WNHNN and CDR2 SYGVQD (reference sequence). The V segment lost 7 bases and the J segment 7 bases; nucleotides outside the gene matches: 12. This CDR3 is built from 15 residues. CDR3 DNA: TGCGCCAGCATTAAAGGACTAGCGGACCGGGTGACCCAGTACTTC. Its protein is CASIKGLADRVTQYF.

This clone was observed a handful of times. The V gene is TRBV6-6, the J gene TRBJ1-5; maybe TRBD1 (6 bases). This CDR3 region has 14 residues. Deletions cut 7 bases from V and 2 bases from J, with 12 bases between. CDR1 MNHNY and CDR2 SVGAGI come from the germline V gene (reference sequence). The CDR3 loop reads CASTPGAGNQPQHF. The CDR3 coding sequence is TGTGCCAGCACCCCAGGGGCGGGCAATCAGCCCCAGCATTTT.

V and J are TRBV4-2 and TRBJ2-3, with D tentatively TRBD1 or TRBD2 (6 bases each). Germline CDR1 LGHNA, CDR2 YNFKEQ. CDR3 length equals 16 residues. V gave up 1 base and J gave up 5 bases, with 16 bases separating them. The CDR3 is CASSQGPGEGGDTQYF. DNA for the CDR3: TGTGCCAGCAGCCAAGGCCCGGGAGAGGGGGGAGATACGCAGTATTTT.

The V call is TRBV6-5, the J call TRBJ1-3; 10 bases line up with TRBD1. The trim removed 4 bases at V and 4 bases at J, leaving 7 bases unmatched. The CDR3 is 16 amino acids. Germline V gene lookup returns CDR1 MNHEY and CDR2 SVGAGI. In DNA form, the CDR3 reads TGTGCCAGCAGTTTATCCGGGACAGGGGCCGGAAACACCATATATTTT. Amino acid sequence: CASSLSGTGAGNTIYF.

This clone was recorded once. The rearrangement links TRBV4-1 to TRBJ2-3; 7 nucleotides agree with TRBD2. The CDR3 covers 22 residues. Unmatched junction bases numbered 30, after V lost 1 base and J lost 8 bases. The germline V gene encodes CDR1 MGHRA and CDR2 YSYEKL. The CDR3 loop reads CASSQVAGLAGGSRERLGTQYF. The CDR3 DNA reads as TGCGCCAGCAGCCAAGTCGCCGGGTTAGCGGGTGGGTCTCGGGAGCGGTTAGGTACGCAGTATTTT.